This is a list of T cell receptor beta chains from one sample in a study of cytomegalovirus exposure and HLA in healthy donors. TCRdb keeps only in-frame clones here, not all; method: immunoSEQ multiplex PCR. The sample has around 150,000 clones, roughly 80% seen once. The sample was PBMCs. These receptors were collected from a man aged 50 to 60 in good health and CMV-seropositive. CDR3s include the opening cysteine and the closing phenylalanine or tryptophan. Each record gives: CDR3 DNA, CDR3 protein, D gene, CDR3 length, J gene, V gene, clone size. The D gene is left open where the match is weak. For some rows the clone size is stated as once, few or many, or as a class when expanded; others skip it.

TGTGCCAGCAGCGTAAGCGGGGCTACAGATACGCAGTATTTT | CASSVSGATDTQYF | TRBD2 | 14 | TRBJ2-3 | TRBV9 | .
TGTGCCAGCTCAGCCGGGACAGGGGTTGGGAGCGATGGCTACACCTTC | CASSAGTGVGSDGYTF | TRBD1 | 16 | TRBJ1-2 | TRBV18 | .
TGTGCCAGCTCTTTGGGACAGACCTCTGGAAACACCATATATTTT | CASSLGQTSGNTIYF | TRBD1 | 15 | TRBJ1-3 | TRBV18 | .
TGCGCCAGCAGCGTAGGGACAGGGATCCAAGAGACCCAGTACTTC | CASSVGTGIQETQYF | TRBD1 | 15 | TRBJ2-5 | TRBV5-1 | few
TGTGCCAGCAGCTTGGACCTCGACAGGCAAGAGACCCAGTACTTC | CASSLDLDRQETQYF | . | 15 | TRBJ2-5 | TRBV5-6 | .
TGCGCCAGCAGCCCGACAGGGGATTACGAGCAGTACTTC | CASSPTGDYEQYF | TRBD1 | 13 | TRBJ2-7 | TRBV10-2 | .
TGCGCCAGCAGCTTGTACCGGGACAGGGGCACTGAAGCTTTCTTT | CASSLYRDRGTEAFF | TRBD1 | 15 | TRBJ1-1 | TRBV5-1 | .
TGTGCCAGCAGCTTCCGGGGGGCTGGCTACACCTTC | CASSFRGAGYTF | . | 12 | TRBJ1-2 | TRBV5-4 | .
TGTGCCAGCAGAGGATCAGGGGGCGGGACTGAAGCTTTCTTT | CASRGSGGGTEAFF | TRBD1 | 14 | TRBJ1-1 | TRBV6-5 | .
TGCGCCAGCAGCTTGGTCCCGGGGGCGAACACCGGGGAGCTGTTTTTT | CASSLVPGANTGELFF | . | 16 | TRBJ2-2 | TRBV5-1 | .
TGTGCCAGCAGCCGTAGGAGGGGGACAGGCACAGATACGCAGTATTTT | CASSRRRGTGTDTQYF | . | 16 | TRBJ2-3 | TRBV7-2 | once
TGTGCCAGCAGCCTAAGACTAGCGGGGGGCCCCACAGATACGCAGTATTTT | CASSLRLAGGPTDTQYF | TRBD2 | 17 | TRBJ2-3 | TRBV5-4 | .
TGTGCCAGCGGACGGACAGGGGGCAAGGACGAGCAGTACTTC | CASGRTGGKDEQYF | TRBD1 | 14 | TRBJ2-7 | TRBV6-5 | .
TGTGCCAGCAGTTACTCAGGGGAACAGCCCCAGCATTTT | CASSYSGEQPQHF | . | 13 | TRBJ1-5 | TRBV6-5 | once
TGTGCCAGCAGTTTACCGGACAGTAATGAAAAACTGTTTTTT | CASSLPDSNEKLFF | . | 14 | TRBJ1-4 | TRBV28 | .
TGTGCCAGCAGATCCGGGACAGGGCATCTGGGTGAGCAGTTCTTC | CASRSGTGHLGEQFF | TRBD1 | 15 | TRBJ2-1 | TRBV27 | .
TGTGCCAGTAGGGACAGCCAGAACACCGGGGAGCTGTTTTTT | CASRDSQNTGELFF | . | 14 | TRBJ2-2 | TRBV19 | .
TGTGCCAGCAGTCAAACAGGAGGAGGGTCCTACGAGCAGTACTTC | CASSQTGGGSYEQYF | . | 15 | TRBJ2-7 | TRBV6-6 | .
TGTGCCAGCAGTGACGGGCTAGCTAATGAGCAGTTCTTC | CASSDGLANEQFF | . | 13 | TRBJ2-1 | TRBV2 | .
TGCAGCGTTGGGAGAGGTTCGAATGAGCAGTTCTTC | CSVGRGSNEQFF | . | 12 | TRBJ2-1 | TRBV29-1 | .
TGTGCCAGCAGCCCGGGACTCCATTCACCCCTCCACTTT | CASSPGLHSPLHF | . | 13 | TRBJ1-6 | TRBV5-4 | once
TGTGCCAGCAGCTTAGGGCTACTGGGCGGGGAGCTCACAGATACGCAGTATTTT | CASSLGLLGGELTDTQYF | . | 18 | TRBJ2-3 | TRBV7-9 | .
TGTGCCAGCAGCTTAGACGCGCTCGGGGAGCAGTTCTTC | CASSLDALGEQFF | . | 13 | TRBJ2-1 | TRBV7-2 | .
TGTGCCAGTTCCCCGGGACAGATGCCGGACGCTGAAGCTTTCTTT | CASSPGQMPDAEAFF | TRBD1 | 15 | TRBJ1-1 | TRBV19 | few